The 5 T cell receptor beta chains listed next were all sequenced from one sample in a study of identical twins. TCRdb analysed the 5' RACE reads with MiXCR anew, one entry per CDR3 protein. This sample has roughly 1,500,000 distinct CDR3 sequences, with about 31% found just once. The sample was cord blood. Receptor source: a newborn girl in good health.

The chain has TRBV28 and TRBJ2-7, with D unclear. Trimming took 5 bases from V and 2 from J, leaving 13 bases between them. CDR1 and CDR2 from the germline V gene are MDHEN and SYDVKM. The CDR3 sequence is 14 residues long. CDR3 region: CASSTDNRPYEQYF. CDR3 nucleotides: TGTGCCAGCAGTACCGACAACCGCCCCTACGAGCAGTACTTC.

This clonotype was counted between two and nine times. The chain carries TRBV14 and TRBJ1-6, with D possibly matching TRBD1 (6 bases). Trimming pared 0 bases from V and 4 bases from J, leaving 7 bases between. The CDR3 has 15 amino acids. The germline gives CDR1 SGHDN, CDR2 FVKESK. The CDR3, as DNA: TGTGCCAGCAGCCAAGATACAGGGTATAATTCACCCCTCCACTTT. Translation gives CASSQDTGYNSPLHF.

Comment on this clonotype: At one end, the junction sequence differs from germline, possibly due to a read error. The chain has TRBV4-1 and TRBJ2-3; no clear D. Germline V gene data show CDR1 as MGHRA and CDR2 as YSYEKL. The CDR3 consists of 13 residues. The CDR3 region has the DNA TGCGCCAGCAGCCACCCACGAGGAGATCCGCAGTATTTT. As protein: CASSHPRGDPQYF.

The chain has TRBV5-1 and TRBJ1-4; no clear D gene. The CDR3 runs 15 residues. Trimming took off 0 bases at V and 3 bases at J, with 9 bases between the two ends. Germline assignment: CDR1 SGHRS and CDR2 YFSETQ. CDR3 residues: CASSLGHFANEKLFF. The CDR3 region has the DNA TGCGCCAGCAGCTTGGGGCACTTCGCTAATGAAAAACTGTTTTTT.

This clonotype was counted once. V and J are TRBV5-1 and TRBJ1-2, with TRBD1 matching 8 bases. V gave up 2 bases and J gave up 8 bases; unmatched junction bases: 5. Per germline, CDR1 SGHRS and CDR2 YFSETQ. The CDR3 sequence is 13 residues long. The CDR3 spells CASSFWTGSGYTF. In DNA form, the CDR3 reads TGCGCCAGCAGCTTTTGGACAGGGTCCGGCTACACCTTC.